This T cell receptor (beta chain) originates from a study of CD8 T cells in ankylosing spondylitis (TCRdb year 2017). About the full investigation: T cell receptor beta repertoires were profiled in healthy donors and ankylosing spondylitis patients so that disease-linked TCR variants could be found. In total, the full study cohort was made up of roughly 110 healthy donors and 25 to 30 ankylosing spondylitis patients. Samples of peripheral blood were taken, and for ankylosing spondylitis patients, synovial fluid was collected as well. The investigation overall reported the following: Significant enrichment of the disease-linked clones was reported in matched synovial fluid samples from ankylosing spondylitis patients. A CD8+ phenotype was shown by the disease-linked clones, which were found at relatively low frequencies in peripheral blood. Some motif variants were previously reported in synovial fluid and blood of reactive arthritis patients, suggesting common disease-initiation mechanisms. A TCR beta motif made up of fewer than 10 highly homologous amino acid variants appeared to be characteristic of blood from ankylosing spondylitis patients.

At the junction V is shortened by 1 base and J by 0 bases; bases outside the gene matches: 5. From the germline V gene (reference sequence), CDR1 is DFQATT and CDR2 is SNEGSKA. The CDR3 runs 17 residues from the cysteine to the phenylalanine. Only the CDR3 part of the read is kept: 51 bases, read in frame from the first base. These reads were obtained on an Illumina HiSeq 2500. Quantitative 5'-RACE with molecular barcodes was used to prepare TCR beta libraries. The study's own analysis went as follows. Disease-linked TCR variants were identified with a new computational method built on a probabilistic model of VDJ rearrangement. TCRdb trimmed public reads at Q25 via fastp, called clones via MiXCR and kept in-frame beta chains. Each record represents a unique CDR3 protein, reported with the most common genes and DNA among its rows. TCRdb's processing, not the study's, gives the V and J calls here. In this sample the table shows more than 200,000 distinct CDR3 sequences, approximately 24% of which occur a single time. Together, the top ten hold roughly 0.67% of the sample.

Regarding this clonotype: Its antigen is still unknown. Base qualities are not recorded, but no much larger clone differs from it by a single base.

Sequenced material: blood, either unsorted or a sorted T cell fraction (not recorded which). Recombination joined TRBV20-1 with TRBJ2-1; 11 central bases correspond to TRBD2. The receptor comes from a male donor with ankylosing spondylitis or in good health (not recorded which). The CDR3 is CSARGLAGKYSYNEQFF. The nucleotides are TGCAGTGCTAGAGGACTAGCGGGGAAATACTCCTACAATGAGCAGTTCTTC.